This T cell receptor (beta chain) is drawn from a study of human CD8 memory T cell subsets. Study-wide points: Diversity was similarly high in stem-like memory and precursor exhausted T cells, which was not the case for effector memory cells.

The CDR3 runs 14 residues. The germline CDR1 and CDR2 sequences are SGHTA and FQGTGA. Construction of TCR beta libraries was accomplished by means of UMI-labeled 5' RACE. TCRdb reanalyzed the 5' RACE reads and collapses them to one entry per CDR3 protein, without DNA. The sample table sets out roughly 17,000 distinct CDR3 sequences. As concerns this clonotype: Its antigen remains unidentified.

The genes are TRBV7-3 and TRBJ2-4; TCRdb outputs TRBD2, but without DNA this stays unchecked. The sequencing input was CD8+ stem-like memory T cells (TSCM and TCM) sorted from PBMCs. Indicated subset: stem-like memory CD8 T cells (TSTEM), CCR7+ PD-1- TIGIT-. The TCR comes from a human donor in good health. CDR3 sequence reads: CASSRSGPKNIQYF.